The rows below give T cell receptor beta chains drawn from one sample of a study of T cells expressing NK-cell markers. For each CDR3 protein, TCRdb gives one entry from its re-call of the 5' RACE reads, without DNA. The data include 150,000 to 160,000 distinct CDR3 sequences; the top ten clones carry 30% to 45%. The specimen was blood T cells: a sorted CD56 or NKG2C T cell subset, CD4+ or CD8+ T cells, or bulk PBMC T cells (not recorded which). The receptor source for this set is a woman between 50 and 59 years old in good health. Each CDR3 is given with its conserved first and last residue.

CASSPGQGEGTGELFF	TRBJ2-2	TRBV4-1
CASSLALAGSNEQFF	TRBJ2-1	TRBV7-9
CASSSPGGAAYNEQFF	TRBJ2-1	TRBV7-9
CASSLIPGQETQYF	TRBJ2-5	TRBV5-1
CASSVVSGRHEQYF	TRBJ2-7	TRBV9
CASSEEGDFDNEQFF	TRBJ2-1	TRBV2
CASGRPSTDTQYF	TRBJ2-3	TRBV6-5
CASGTGGPGNEQFF	TRBJ2-1	TRBV4-1
CASSSQGEDTQYF	TRBJ2-3	TRBV7-9
CASSLYNAAEQFF	TRBJ2-1	TRBV12-3/TRBV12-4
CASSYGGHFYGYTF	TRBJ1-2	TRBV6-5
CASSLLGSLGTDTQYF	TRBJ2-3	TRBV27
CASNRRGLAIDEQFF	TRBJ2-1	TRBV12-3/TRBV12-4
CASRIPVAGGISNTGELFF	TRBJ2-2	TRBV2